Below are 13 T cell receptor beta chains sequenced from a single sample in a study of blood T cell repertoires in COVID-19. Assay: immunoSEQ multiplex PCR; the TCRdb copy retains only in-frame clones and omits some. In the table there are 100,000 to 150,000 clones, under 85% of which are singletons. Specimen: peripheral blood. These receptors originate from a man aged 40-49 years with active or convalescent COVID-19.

The CDR3 DNA sequence: TGTGCCACCAGCAGAAGGGGGCTGGGAACTGAAGCTTTCTTT. Amino acids: CATSRRGLGTEAFF. The rearrangement links TRBV15 to TRBJ1-1; 7 bases are a match to TRBD1. V gave up 2 bases and J gave up 5 bases; unmatched junction bases: 5. The CDR3 sequence is 14 residues long. From germline, CDR1 is LNHNV and CDR2 YYDKDF (reference sequence).

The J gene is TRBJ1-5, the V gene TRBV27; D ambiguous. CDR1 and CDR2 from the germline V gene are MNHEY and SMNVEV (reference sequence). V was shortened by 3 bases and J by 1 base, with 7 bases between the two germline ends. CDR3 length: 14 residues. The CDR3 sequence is CASSFAGSNQPQHF. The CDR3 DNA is TGTGCCAGCAGTTTTGCGGGGAGCAATCAGCCCCAGCATTTT.

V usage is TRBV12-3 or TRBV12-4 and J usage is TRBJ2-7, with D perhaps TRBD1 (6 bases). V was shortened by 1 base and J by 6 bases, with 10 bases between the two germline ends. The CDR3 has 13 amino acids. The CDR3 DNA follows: TGTGCCAGCAGTTTAGTACAGGGATCCGAGCAGTACTTC. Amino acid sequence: CASSLVQGSEQYF.

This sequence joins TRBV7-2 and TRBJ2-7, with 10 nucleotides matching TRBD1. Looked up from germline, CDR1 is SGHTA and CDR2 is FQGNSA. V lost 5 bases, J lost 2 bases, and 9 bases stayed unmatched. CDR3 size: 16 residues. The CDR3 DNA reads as TGTGCCAGCAGCCTGGGACAGGGGAGGACCCCCTACGAGCAGTACTTC. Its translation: CASSLGQGRTPYEQYF.

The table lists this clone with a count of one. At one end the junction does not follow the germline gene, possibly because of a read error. The CDR3 DNA reads TGTGCCAGCAGTCTTGGGACAGGGAGATATAATTTT. Translation gives CASSLGTGRYNF. The chain couples TRBV12-3 or TRBV12-4 to TRBJ1-4; 9 bases line up with TRBD1. The CDR3 is 12 amino acids.

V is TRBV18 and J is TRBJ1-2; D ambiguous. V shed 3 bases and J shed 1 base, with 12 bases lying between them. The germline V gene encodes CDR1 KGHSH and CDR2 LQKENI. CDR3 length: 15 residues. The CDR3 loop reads CASSPTNGVNYGYTF. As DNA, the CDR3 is TGTGCCAGCTCACCCACTAACGGGGTTAACTATGGCTACACCTTC.

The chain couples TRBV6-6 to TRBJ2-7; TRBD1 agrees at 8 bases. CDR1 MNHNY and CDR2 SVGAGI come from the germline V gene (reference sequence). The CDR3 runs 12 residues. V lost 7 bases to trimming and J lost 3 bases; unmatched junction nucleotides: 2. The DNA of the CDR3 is TGTGCCAGCACAGGACAGGGCTACGAGCAGTACTTC. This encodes CASTGQGYEQYF.

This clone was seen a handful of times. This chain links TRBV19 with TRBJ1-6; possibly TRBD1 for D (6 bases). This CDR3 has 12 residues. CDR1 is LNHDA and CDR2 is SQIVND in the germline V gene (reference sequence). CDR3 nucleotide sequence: TGTGCTACACAGGGATCCAATTCACCCCTCCACTTT. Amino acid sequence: CATQGSNSPLHF.

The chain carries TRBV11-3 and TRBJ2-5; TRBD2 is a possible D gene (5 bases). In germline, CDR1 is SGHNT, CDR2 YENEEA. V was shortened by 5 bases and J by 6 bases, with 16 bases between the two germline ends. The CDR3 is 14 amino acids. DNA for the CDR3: TGTGCCAGCAGCCGAGGCTGGGGAGAACAGACCCAGTACTTC. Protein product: CASSRGWGEQTQYF.

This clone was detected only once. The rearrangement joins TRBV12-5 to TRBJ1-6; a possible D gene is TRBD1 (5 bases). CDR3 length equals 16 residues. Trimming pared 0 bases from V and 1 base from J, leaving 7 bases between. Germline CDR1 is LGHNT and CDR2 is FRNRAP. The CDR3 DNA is TGTGCTAGTGGTTTGGTAAGGGGATCCTATAATTCACCCCTCCACTTT. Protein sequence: CASGLVRGSYNSPLHF.

This CDR3 reads CASSDGLAGGRYEQYF. DNA of the CDR3: TGTGCCAGCAGTGATGGACTAGCGGGGGGGCGCTACGAGCAGTACTTC. This chain connects TRBV25-1 to TRBJ2-7; TRBD2 matches 15 bases. Germline V gene data show CDR1 as MGHDK and CDR2 as SYGVNS. V trimming: 3 bases; J trimming: 3 bases; junction bases outside the gene matches: 3. The CDR3 has 16 residues.

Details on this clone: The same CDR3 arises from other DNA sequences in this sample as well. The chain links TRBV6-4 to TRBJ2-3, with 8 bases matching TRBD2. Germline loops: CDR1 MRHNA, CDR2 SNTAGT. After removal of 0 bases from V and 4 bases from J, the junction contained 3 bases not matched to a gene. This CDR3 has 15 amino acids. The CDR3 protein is CASSDSTGGPDTQYF. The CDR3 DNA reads TGTGCCAGCAGTGACTCGACGGGGGGGCCAGATACGCAGTATTTT.

CDR3 protein: CASSATTTSGGDNEQFF. The CDR3 DNA is TGTGCCAGCAGTGCCACTACTACTAGCGGGGGGGACAATGAGCAGTTCTTC. The chain is built from TRBV2 and TRBJ2-1, with 13 bases identical to TRBD2. With V trimmed by 4 bases and J by 5 bases, 8 bases remained unmatched. The CDR3 runs 17 residues. Per the germline V gene, CDR1 is SNHLY and CDR2 is FYNNEI.